This is a list of T cell receptor beta chains from one sample in a study of cytotoxic CD8 clonotypes in ibrutinib-treated CLL. Produced via immunoSEQ multiplex PCR; TCRdb's table is partial and in-frame only. The table shows tens of thousands of clones, with just over 70% occurring only once. The material was PBMCs, obtained at disease progression, from a patient treated with ibrutinib. These receptors originate from a human donor with chronic lymphocytic leukemia. Both conserved end residues are part of each CDR3. D genes are given only for firm matches. Expanded clones are given a class, and other clones once, few, many or no size at all.

V gene	J gene	D gene	clone size	CDR3 protein	CDR3 DNA
TRBV30	TRBJ2-1	NA	few	CAWRGWSYNEQFF	TGTGCCTGGAGGGGTTGGTCCTACAATGAGCAGTTCTTC
TRBV27	TRBJ2-1	TRBD2	NA	CASSLGTSGSEQFF	TGTGCCAGCAGTTTGGGGACTAGCGGTAGTGAGCAGTTCTTC
TRBV14	TRBJ1-2	NA	NA	CASSQDTGYGYTF	TGTGCCAGCAGTCAAGATACCGGCTATGGCTACACCTTC
TRBV5-1	TRBJ2-5	NA	NA	CASSLRRAGNQETQYF	TGCGCCAGCAGCTTGAGGCGGGCGGGTAACCAAGAGACCCAGTACTTC
TRBV7-8	TRBJ1-3	NA	NA	CASSLAGGQDTIYF	TGTGCCAGCAGCTTAGCGGGGGGTCAGGACACCATATATTTT
TRBV5-1	TRBJ2-1	TRBD2	few	CASSLFGSGDEQFF	TGCGCCAGCAGCTTGTTTGGGAGCGGGGATGAGCAGTTCTTC
TRBV5-1	TRBJ1-4	NA	NA	CASSLGDSGEKLFF	TGCGCCAGCAGCTTGGGGGATTCCGGTGAAAAACTGTTTTTT
TRBV4-1	TRBJ2-2	NA	NA	CASSQVTAATGELFF	TGCGCCAGCAGCCAAGTAACCGCGGCCACCGGGGAGCTGTTTTTT
TRBV9	TRBJ2-2	NA	NA	CASSVGTLNTGELFF	TGTGCCAGCAGCGTAGGGACTTTAAACACCGGGGAGCTGTTTTTT
TRBV2	TRBJ1-4	TRBD1	few	CAILGQGVGEKLFF	TGTGCCATCCTCGGACAGGGGGTAGGGGAAAAACTGTTTTTT
TRBV2	TRBJ2-3	NA	NA	CASSEAARDTQYF	TGTGCCAGCAGTGAAGCAGCACGGGATACGCAGTATTTT
TRBV5-1	TRBJ2-7	NA	NA	CASSLVGAHEQYF	TGCGCCAGCAGCTTGGTAGGGGCCCACGAGCAGTACTTC
TRBV21-1	TRBJ1-2	NA	NA	CASSKDSLSYTF	TGTGCCAGCAGCAAAGACAGTCTGAGCTACACCTTC
TRBV9	TRBJ2-2	TRBD2	NA	CASSPRGLAGVTGELFF	TGTGCCAGCAGCCCCCGCGGACTAGCGGGAGTCACCGGGGAGCTGTTTTTT
TRBV6-5	TRBJ2-5	NA	NA	CASSYGRETQYF	TGTGCCAGCAGTTACGGACGCGAGACCCAGTACTTC
TRBV14	TRBJ2-7	NA	NA	CASSRWDGPYEQYF	TGTGCCAGCAGCCGGTGGGACGGCCCCTACGAGCAGTACTTC